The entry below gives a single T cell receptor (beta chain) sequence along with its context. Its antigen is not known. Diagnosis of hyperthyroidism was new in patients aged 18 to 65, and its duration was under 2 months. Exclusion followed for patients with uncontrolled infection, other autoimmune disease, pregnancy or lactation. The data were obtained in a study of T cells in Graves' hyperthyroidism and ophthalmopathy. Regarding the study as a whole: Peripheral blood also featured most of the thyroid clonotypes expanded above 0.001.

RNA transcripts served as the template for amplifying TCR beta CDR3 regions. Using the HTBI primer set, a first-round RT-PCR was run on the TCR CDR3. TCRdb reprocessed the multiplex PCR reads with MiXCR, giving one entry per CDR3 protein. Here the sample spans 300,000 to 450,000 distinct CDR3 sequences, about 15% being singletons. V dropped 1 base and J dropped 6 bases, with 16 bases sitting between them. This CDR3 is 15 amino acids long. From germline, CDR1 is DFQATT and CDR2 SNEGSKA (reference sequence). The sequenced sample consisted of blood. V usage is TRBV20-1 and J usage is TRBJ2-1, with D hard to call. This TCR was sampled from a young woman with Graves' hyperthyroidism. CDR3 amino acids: CSARGILGIGNEQFF. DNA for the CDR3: TGCAGTGCTAGAGGGATATTAGGAATTGGCAATGAGCAGTTCTTC.